This T cell receptor beta chain was identified during a study of graft-versus-host responses after intestinal transplantation. Germline V gene lookup returns CDR1 MNHNS and CDR2 SASEGT. The V gene lost 3 bases and the J gene lost 2 bases, with 15 bases spanning the gap. This CDR3 contains 16 residues. Clones were sequenced by immunoSEQ multiplex PCR, and TCRdb holds only the in-frame ones, with some missing. This sample carries roughly 50,000 clones, around 90% of them seen once, and the ten largest clones take around 5.1%. The genes are TRBV6-1 and TRBJ2-3; D is unclear. The sequencing here drew on PBMCs, taken roughly 95 weeks after intestinal transplant. The source is a human patient who received an intestinal transplant, so some T cells may come from the graft donor. CDR3 in amino acids: CASSDQISFSTDTQYF. The CDR3 nucleotides read TGTGCCAGCAGTGATCAAATTAGTTTCTCCACAGATACGCAGTATTTT.